The 13 T cell receptor beta chains listed next were all sequenced from one sample in a study of regulatory T cells in long-lasting Graves disease. The time point: newly diagnosed GD, antithyroid drugs for less than 3 months. Following extraction of RNA from PBMCs, that RNA was used to make the TCR library. CDR3-region Arm-PCR and iRepertoire HTBI primers produced the TCR beta libraries. TCRdb ran MiXCR on the multiplex PCR reads and lists one entry per CDR3 protein. Counted here are fewer than 450,000 distinct CDR3 sequences, around 16% occurring once; the ten biggest clones make up over 7%. The same specimen was also included in a second study, on T cells in Graves' hyperthyroidism and ophthalmopathy.

The sequencing used peripheral blood mononuclear cells (PBMCs), collected at new diagnosis, from a patient treated with antithyroid drugs. These receptors originate from a woman aged 40 to 55 with Graves disease.

The chain employs TRBV20-1 and TRBJ2-1; 10 nucleotides align to TRBD1. Per germline, CDR1 DFQATT and CDR2 SNEGSKA (reference sequence). The V and J ends lost 5 bases and 5 bases, in that order; junction bases with no gene match: 12. CDR3 length: 16 amino acids. CDR3: CSAPRGEDRGNNEQFF. CDR3 in DNA: TGCAGTGCTCCCCGCGGGGAGGACAGGGGGAACAATGAGCAGTTCTTC.

Note on this clonotype: Because the CDR3 is missing its conserved closing phenylalanine or tryptophan, this is likely a read error. V and J are TRBV5-4 and TRBJ2-7; 10 bases line up with TRBD2. This CDR3 is 15 amino acids long. The ends lost 0 bases at V and 2 bases at J; junction bases unmatched: 2. Germline V gene lookup returns CDR1 SGHNT and CDR2 YYREEE (reference sequence). As DNA, the CDR3 is TGTGCCAGCAGCTTGGTACTAGCGGGACCCTACGAGCAGTACTTG. Translation: CASSLVLAGPYEQYL.

This clonotype occurred a few times. The chain carries TRBV20-1 and TRBJ2-7; 11 bases agree with TRBD2. Germline V gene data show CDR1 as DFQATT and CDR2 as SNEGSKA (reference sequence). V gave up 3 bases and J gave up 6 bases; unmatched junction bases: 4. The CDR3 is made up of 13 amino acids. The CDR3 bases are TGCAGTGCTAGCCCGGGACTAGCGGTCGAGCAGTACTTC. It encodes CSASPGLAVEQYF.

This clonotype was found many times. The chain couples TRBV6-4 to TRBJ2-2, with TRBD1 identical over 7 bases. CDR3 size: 14 residues. Germline CDR1 is MRHNA and CDR2 is SNTAGT. V shed 4 bases, J shed 3 bases, and the junction held 2 bases outside the gene matches. The CDR3 region is CASSAQGDTGELFF. CDR3 nucleotide sequence: TGTGCCAGCAGTGCGCAGGGGGACACCGGGGAGCTGTTTTTT.

At least ten counts were recorded for this clonotype. The chain carries TRBV11-3 and TRBJ2-3; 7 nucleotides agree with TRBD2. Germline CDR1 SGHNT, CDR2 YENEEA. V shed 2 bases, J shed 0 bases, and the junction held 5 bases outside the gene matches. The CDR3 sequence is 16 residues long. The CDR3 sequence is CASSLSGRESTDTQYF. Written as DNA, the CDR3 is TGTGCCAGCAGCTTATCGGGGCGGGAGAGCACAGATACGCAGTATTTT.

This clonotype was seen repeatedly, ten times or more. CDR3 DNA sequence: TGTGCCAGCAGCATATTTATGGGGGCCGTGGATGGCTACACCTTC. Amino acid sequence: CASSIFMGAVDGYTF. The chain links TRBV11-2 to TRBJ1-2, with TRBD1 as a possible D gene (6 bases). The germline V gene encodes CDR1 SGHAT and CDR2 FQNNGV. The CDR3 is 15 amino acids. Trimming took 5 bases from V and 6 from J, leaving 19 bases between them. The full variable domain, with the rest looked up from reference TRBV11-2 and TRBJ1-2, is EAGVAQSPRYKIIEKRQSVAFWCNPISGHATLYWYQQILGQGPKLLIQFQNNGVVDDSQLPKDRFSAERLKGVDSTLKIQPAKLEDSAVYLCASSIFMGAVDGYTFGSGTRLTVV.

The rearrangement joins TRBV4-3 to TRBJ2-1, with D possibly matching TRBD2 (5 bases). This CDR3 comprises 16 residues. CDR1 LGHNA and CDR2 YSLEER come from the germline V gene. V dropped 0 bases and J dropped 6 bases, with 15 bases sitting between them. The CDR3 here is CASSQEVGGPGNEQFF. Written as DNA, the CDR3 is TGCGCCAGCAGCCAAGAAGTTGGCGGGCCCGGCAATGAGCAGTTCTTC.

This clonotype was seen many times. The CDR3 nucleotides are TGCGCCAGCAGCCCCAAGGATCCGTCAGCCTCCTACAATGAGCAGTTCTTC. Its protein product is CASSPKDPSASYNEQFF. The V call is TRBV4-3, the J call TRBJ2-1; the D is unclear. V was pared by 4 bases and J by 0 bases, with 16 bases between. Germline assignment: CDR1 LGHNA and CDR2 YSLEER. This CDR3 has 17 amino acids.

This clonotype was seen a handful of times. The V and J genes are TRBV5-1 and TRBJ2-7; D unclear. V was shortened by 3 bases and J by 1 base, with 14 bases between the two germline ends. Germline CDR1 reads SGHRS; CDR2 reads YFSETQ. The CDR3 extends over 15 amino acids. The CDR3 spells CASSSLSGKSYEQYF. The CDR3 nucleotides are TGCGCCAGCAGCTCCCTATCCGGCAAGTCCTACGAGCAGTACTTC.

This clonotype occurred once. The chain couples TRBV4-1 to TRBJ2-1; the match to TRBD1 covers 7 bases. V lost 5 bases and J lost 2; bases outside the gene matches: 9. The germline V gene encodes CDR1 MGHRA and CDR2 YSYEKL. This CDR3 has 16 residues. DNA of the CDR3: TGCGCCAGCAGCTCGCCCCCGGGGACAGCCTACAATGAGCAGTTCTTC. It codes for CASSSPPGTAYNEQFF.

This clonotype was detected many times. V gene TRBV9 combines with J gene TRBJ2-1, with a possible D match to TRBD1 (5 bases). V dropped 1 base and J dropped 0 bases, with 8 bases sitting between them. Germline-derived CDR1 and CDR2 are SGDLS and YYNGEE. The CDR3 sequence is 15 residues long. The CDR3 coding sequence is TGTGCCAGCAGCGTAACAGACAGCTCCTACAATGAGCAGTTCTTC. Its protein is CASSVTDSSYNEQFF.

This clonotype was counted between two and nine times. Germline and junction disagree at one end, which may indicate a read error. This chain joins TRBV15 and TRBJ2-5; 8 positions agree with TRBD2. The germline V gene has CDR1 LNHNV and CDR2 YYDKDF (reference sequence). CDR3 size: 16 residues. The CDR3 reads CATSRGVAGIQESQYF. CDR3 nucleotides: TGTGCCACCAGCAGGGGGGTAGCGGGAATCCAAGAGTCCCAGTACTTC.

The V and J genes are TRBV19 and TRBJ2-5, with TRBD1 matching over 12 bases. Germline V gives CDR1 LNHDA, CDR2 SQIVND (reference sequence). Trimming removed 7 bases from V and 5 bases from J; junction bases left unmatched: 11. This CDR3 comprises 16 residues. In DNA form, the CDR3 reads TGTGCCAGTACCGCGAGGGGGACAGGGGGCATGGAGACCCAGTACTTC. It translates to CASTARGTGGMETQYF.